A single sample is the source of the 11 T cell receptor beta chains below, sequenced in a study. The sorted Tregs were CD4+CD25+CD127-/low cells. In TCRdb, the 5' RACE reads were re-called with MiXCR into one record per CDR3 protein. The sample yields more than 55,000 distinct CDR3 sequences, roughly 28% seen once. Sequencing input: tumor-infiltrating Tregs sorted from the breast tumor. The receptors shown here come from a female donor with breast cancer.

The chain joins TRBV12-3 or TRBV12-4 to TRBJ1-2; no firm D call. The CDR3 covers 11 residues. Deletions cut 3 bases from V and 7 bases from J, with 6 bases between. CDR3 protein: CASSFGAGYTF. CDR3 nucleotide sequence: TGTGCCAGCAGTTTTGGCGCTGGCTACACCTTC.

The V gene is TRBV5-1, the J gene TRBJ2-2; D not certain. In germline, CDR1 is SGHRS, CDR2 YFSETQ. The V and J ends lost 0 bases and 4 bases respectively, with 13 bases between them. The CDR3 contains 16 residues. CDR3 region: CASSLASRLATGELFF. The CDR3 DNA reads TGCGCCAGCAGCTTGGCCAGTCGGCTGGCCACCGGGGAGCTGTTTTTT.

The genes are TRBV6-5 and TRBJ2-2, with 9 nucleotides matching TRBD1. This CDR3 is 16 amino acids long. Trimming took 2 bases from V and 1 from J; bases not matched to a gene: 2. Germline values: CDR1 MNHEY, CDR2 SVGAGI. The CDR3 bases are TGTGCCAGCAGTTACGGGACAGGGAGGAACACCGGGGAGCTGTTTTTT. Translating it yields CASSYGTGRNTGELFF.

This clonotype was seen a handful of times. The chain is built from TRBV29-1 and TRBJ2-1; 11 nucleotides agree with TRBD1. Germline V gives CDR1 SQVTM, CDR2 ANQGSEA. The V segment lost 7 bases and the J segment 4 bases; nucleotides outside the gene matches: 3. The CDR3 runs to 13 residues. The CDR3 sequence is CSAGTGGYNEQFF. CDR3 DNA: TGCAGCGCCGGGACAGGGGGTTACAATGAGCAGTTCTTC.

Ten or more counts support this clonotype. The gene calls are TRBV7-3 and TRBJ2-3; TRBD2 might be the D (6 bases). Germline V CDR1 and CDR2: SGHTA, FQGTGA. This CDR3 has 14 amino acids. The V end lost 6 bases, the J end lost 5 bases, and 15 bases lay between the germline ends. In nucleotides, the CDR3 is TGTGCCAGCAGTTTATCGGGACTCGGAGATACGCAGTATTTT. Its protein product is CASSLSGLGDTQYF.

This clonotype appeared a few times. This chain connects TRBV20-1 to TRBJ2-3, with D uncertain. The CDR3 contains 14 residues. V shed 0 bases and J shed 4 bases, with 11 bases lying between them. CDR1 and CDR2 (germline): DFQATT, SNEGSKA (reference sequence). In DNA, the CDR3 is TGCAGTGCTAGAGAGACATTCGACGCAGATACGCAGTATTTT. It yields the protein CSARETFDADTQYF.

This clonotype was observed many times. The CDR3 nucleotides are TGTGCCAGCTTAATCACGGAGGGGTTGCATGAGCAGTTCTTC. It encodes CASLITEGLHEQFF. The chain carries TRBV2 and TRBJ2-1; a weak D match, TRBD2 (6 bases). Germline V lookup: CDR1 SNHLY, CDR2 FYNNEI. Trimming shortened V by 8 bases and J by 8 bases, and 19 bases separated the two germline ends. There are 14 residues in the CDR3.

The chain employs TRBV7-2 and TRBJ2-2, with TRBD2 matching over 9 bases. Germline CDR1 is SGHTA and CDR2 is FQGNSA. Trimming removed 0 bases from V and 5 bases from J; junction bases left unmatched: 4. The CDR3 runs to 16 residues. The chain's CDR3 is CASSLASGRMTGELFF. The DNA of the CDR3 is TGTGCCAGCAGCTTAGCTAGCGGGAGAATGACCGGGGAGCTGTTTTTT. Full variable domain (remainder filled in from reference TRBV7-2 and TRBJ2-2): GAGVSQSPSNKVTEKGKDVELRCDPISGHTALYWYRQSLGQGLEFLIYFQGNSAPDKSGLPSDRFSAERTGGSVSTLTIQRTQQEDSAVYLCASSLASGRMTGELFFGEGSRLTVL.

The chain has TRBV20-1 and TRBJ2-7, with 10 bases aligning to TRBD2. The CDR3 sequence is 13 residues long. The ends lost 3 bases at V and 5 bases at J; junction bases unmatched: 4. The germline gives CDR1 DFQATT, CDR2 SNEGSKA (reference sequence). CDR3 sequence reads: CSASLAGGHEQYF. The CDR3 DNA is TGCAGTGCTAGTTTAGCGGGAGGCCACGAGCAGTACTTC.

Here the CDR3 reads CASSINVQGLAFF. The CDR3 DNA sequence: TGTGCCAGCAGCATAAACGTTCAGGGATTGGCTTTCTTT. V gene TRBV6-6 combines with J gene TRBJ1-1, with D perhaps TRBD1 (5 bases). The CDR3 loop spans 13 amino acids. V was pared by 6 bases and J by 11 bases, with 19 bases between. Germline CDR1 and CDR2: MNHNY and SVGAGI (reference sequence).

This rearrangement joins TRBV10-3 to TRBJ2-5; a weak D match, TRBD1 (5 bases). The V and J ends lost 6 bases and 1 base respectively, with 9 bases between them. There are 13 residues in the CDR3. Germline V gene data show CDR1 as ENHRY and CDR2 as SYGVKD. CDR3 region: CAIRDSFQETQYF. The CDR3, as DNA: TGTGCCATCAGAGACAGTTTCCAAGAGACCCAGTACTTC.